This T cell receptor beta chain was recorded in a study of blood T cell repertoires in COVID-19. This table comes from immunoSEQ multiplex PCR, and its TCRdb copy is limited to in-frame clones, with some not included. The sample yields approximately 120,000 clones, approximately 90% seen once. The CDR3 length is 14 residues. The ends lost 6 bases at V and 6 bases at J; junction bases unmatched: 4. Germline assignment: CDR1 MNHEY and CDR2 SVGAGI. The V call is TRBV6-5, the J call TRBJ2-7, with TRBD2 identical over 14 bases. Input material: peripheral blood. The sequence derives from a man aged 50 or older with acute or convalescent COVID-19. This CDR3 is CASRPGTSGGEQYF. The CDR3, as DNA: TGTGCCAGCAGGCCCGGGACTAGCGGGGGCGAGCAGTACTTC.